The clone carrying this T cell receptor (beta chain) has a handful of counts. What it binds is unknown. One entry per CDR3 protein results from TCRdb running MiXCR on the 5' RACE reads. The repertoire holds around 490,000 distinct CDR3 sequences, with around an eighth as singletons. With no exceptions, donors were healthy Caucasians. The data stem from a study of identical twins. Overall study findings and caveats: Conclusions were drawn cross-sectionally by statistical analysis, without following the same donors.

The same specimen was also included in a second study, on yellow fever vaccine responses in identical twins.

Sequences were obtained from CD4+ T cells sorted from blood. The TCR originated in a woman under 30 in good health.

The CDR3 region has the DNA TGTGCCAGCAGCTTTACTAGCGGGAGGGGCACAGATACGCAGTATTTT. Its translation is CASSFTSGRGTDTQYF. The V call is TRBV7-2, the J call TRBJ2-3; 13 bases line up with TRBD2. The CDR3 totals 16 residues. V shed 3 bases and J 1 base; nucleotides not matched to a gene: 1. Germline CDR1 SGHTA, CDR2 FQGNSA.